Each of the 28 T cell receptor beta chains below was sequenced from the same sample in a study of blood T cell repertoires in COVID-19. Libraries were prepared by immunoSEQ multiplex PCR; TCRdb keeps only in-frame clonotypes and omits some of them. This table holds around 250,000 clones, roughly 85% found once. Sequenced sample: PBMCs or T cells enriched from blood (not recorded which). The origin of the receptors is a middle-aged man who had been exposed to COVID-19.

This rearrangement joins TRBV18 to TRBJ2-2; TRBD2 is a possible D gene (5 bases). The CDR3 consists of 13 residues. The V and J ends lost 6 bases and 10 bases respectively, with 15 bases between them. Germline CDR1 KGHSH, CDR2 LQKENI. CDR3 sequence reads: CASSPPEAVELFF. The DNA for the CDR3 is TGTGCCAGCTCTCCTCCGGAGGCGGTGGAGCTGTTTTTT.

In DNA form, the CDR3 reads TGTGCCAGCAGTGTGAGAACAGGGTGGGGCACGCAGTATTTT. As protein: CASSVRTGWGTQYF. This chain links TRBV28 with TRBJ2-3; possible D gene TRBD1, 6 bases. Germline CDR1 is MDHEN and CDR2 is SYDVKM. The CDR3 consists of 14 residues. Trimming left V 5 bases short and J 9 bases short, with 18 bases between.

V is TRBV30 and J is TRBJ2-5; 9 bases map to TRBD2. The V gene end was trimmed by 7 bases and the J gene end by 1 base; junction bases not matched to a gene: 10. The germline gives CDR1 GTSNPN, CDR2 SVGIG (reference sequence). This CDR3 is built from 15 residues. The CDR3 spells CALREGLHSQETQYF. CDR3 nucleotide sequence: TGTGCCTTGCGGGAGGGCCTACACAGCCAAGAGACCCAGTACTTC.

This rearrangement joins TRBV7-3 to TRBJ1-2, with TRBD1 as a possible D gene (6 bases). CDR3 length equals 15 residues. The V end was cut by 4 bases, the J end by 8 bases, with 20 bases between. Germline lookup yields CDR1 SGHTA and CDR2 FQGTGA. The CDR3 spells CASSSAQGGGRGYTF. As DNA, the CDR3 is TGTGCCAGCAGCTCCGCACAGGGCGGCGGACGCGGCTACACCTTC.

This sequence joins TRBV12-3 or TRBV12-4 and TRBJ1-2; no clear D gene. The CDR3 length is 13 residues. V was shortened by 1 base and J by 4 bases, with 7 bases between the two germline ends. CDR3 in amino acids: CASSLGGSYGYTF. The CDR3 DNA is TGTGCCAGCAGTTTAGGAGGGTCCTATGGCTACACCTTC.

This clone was observed a single time. The chain has TRBV20-1 and TRBJ2-7; 10 bases are shared with TRBD2. The J segment lost 5 bases and the V segment lost 3 bases, leaving 10 bases of the junction unmatched. The CDR3 has 15 amino acids. Germline V CDR1 and CDR2: DFQATT, SNEGSKA (reference sequence). CDR3 bases: TGCAGTGCTAGTTATCATAGCGGGAGGACCAACGAGCAGTACTTC. Encoded protein: CSASYHSGRTNEQYF.

V usage is TRBV5-1 and J usage is TRBJ2-1; D perhaps matches TRBD1 (5 bases). This CDR3 is 15 amino acids long. The V and J ends lost 5 bases and 2 bases respectively, with 14 bases between them. Germline lookup yields CDR1 SGHRS and CDR2 YFSETQ. The CDR3 loop is CASRKGIGPYNEQFF. In nucleotides, the CDR3 is TGCGCCAGCAGAAAGGGGATCGGACCCTACAATGAGCAGTTCTTC.

The chain joins TRBV29-1 to TRBJ2-7; D unclear. The V and J ends lost 2 bases and 5 bases respectively, with 4 bases between them. Germline CDR1 is SQVTM and CDR2 is ANQGSEA. This CDR3 is built from 10 residues. The CDR3 spells CSVEQNEQYF. In DNA, the CDR3 is TGCAGCGTTGAACAAAACGAGCAGTACTTC.

A single count supports this clone. This chain's CDR3 is CASSEPASKEQFF. The CDR3, as DNA: TGTGCCAGCAGTGAACCTGCGTCGAAGGAGCAGTTCTTC. V gene TRBV6-1 combines with J gene TRBJ2-1, with D uncertain. V gave up 2 bases and J gave up 10 bases, with 12 bases separating them. The CDR3 runs to 13 residues. Germline V lookup: CDR1 MNHNS, CDR2 SASEGT.

The chain recombines TRBV7-3 with TRBJ2-2; 7 nucleotides match TRBD2. The V gene's germline CDR1 is SGHTA and CDR2 FQGTGA. The CDR3 sequence is 16 residues long. Trimming cost V 4 bases and J 3 bases; bases outside gene matches: 8. The CDR3 spells CASSSPGGSDTGELFF. The CDR3 nucleotides read TGTGCCAGCAGCTCCCCGGGAGGATCCGACACCGGGGAGCTGTTTTTT.

This chain connects TRBV20-1 to TRBJ1-1; D gene unclear. Trimming removed 3 bases at V and 1 base at J, with 18 bases between. This CDR3 region has 16 residues. Germline assignment: CDR1 DFQATT and CDR2 SNEGSKA (reference sequence). For the CDR3, the DNA is TGCAGTGCTAGTCTCGGTGCCGGGGTTACGAACACTGAAGCTTTCTTT. As protein: CSASLGAGVTNTEAFF.

This rearrangement joins TRBV27 to TRBJ2-6; D is uncertain. The ends were cut back, 4 bases at V and 5 bases at J, with 6 bases in the middle. CDR3 size: 13 residues. Germline CDR1 and CDR2: MNHEY and SMNVEV (reference sequence). CDR3 DNA: TGTGCCAGCAGTTCCGGTTGGGCCAACGTCCTGACTTTC. Its translation is CASSSGWANVLTF. Drawing the rest from reference TRBV27 and TRBJ2-6, the complete variable domain is EAQVTQNPRYLITVTGKKLTVTCSQNMNHEYMSWYRQDPGLGLRQIYYSMNVEVTDKGDVPEGYKVSRKEKRNFPLILESPSPNQTSLYFCASSSGWANVLTFGAGSRLTVL.

V and J are TRBV18 and TRBJ1-1, with 10 positions matching TRBD1. CDR1 and CDR2 (germline): KGHSH, LQKENI. This CDR3 comprises 16 residues. With 3 bases clipped from V and 4 bases from J, the junction kept 8 bases outside the gene matches. Here the CDR3 DNA reads TGTGCCAGCTCACCCCTCCCGGGACAGGGGATCACTGAAGCTTTCTTT. Translated, it gives CASSPLPGQGITEAFF. Looking up the rest from reference TRBV18 and TRBJ1-1 gives the full variable domain: NAGVMQNPRHLVRRRGQEARLRCSPMKGHSHVYWYRQLPEEGLKFMVYLQKENIIDESGMPKERFSAEFPKEGPSILRIQQVVRGDSAAYFCASSPLPGQGITEAFFGQGTRLTVV.

The chain is built from TRBV6-5 and TRBJ1-1; a possible D gene is TRBD1 (5 bases). This CDR3 is 14 amino acids long. Germline CDR1 reads MNHEY; CDR2 reads SVGAGI. Trimming removed 2 bases from V and 0 bases from J, with 7 bases in between. The CDR3 is CASSYGGLNTEAFF. DNA for the CDR3: TGTGCCAGCAGTTACGGGGGGTTGAACACTGAAGCTTTCTTT.

The J gene is TRBJ2-7, the V gene TRBV7-2; TRBD2 matches at 9 bases. The CDR3 is made up of 14 amino acids. With V trimmed by 3 bases and J by 2 bases, 2 bases remained unmatched. Germline CDR1 is SGHTA and CDR2 is FQGNSA. DNA of the CDR3: TGTGCCAGCAGCTTGACTAGCGGAACCTACGAGCAGTACTTC. The encoded protein is CASSLTSGTYEQYF.

The chain combines TRBV7-9 with TRBJ2-5, with TRBD1 matching 10 bases. Trimming took 4 bases from V and 5 from J; bases not matched to a gene: 7. CDR3 length equals 15 residues. CDR1 SEHNR and CDR2 FQNEAQ come from the germline V gene (reference sequence). The CDR3 coding sequence is TGTGCCAGCAGCTCAAGACAGGGGGCTGGGGAGACCCAGTACTTC. Amino acids: CASSSRQGAGETQYF.

V usage is TRBV4-2 and J usage is TRBJ1-5; TRBD1 matches 7 bases. The V gene's germline CDR1 is LGHNA and CDR2 YNFKEQ. CDR3 length equals 16 residues. Losses at the gene ends were 1 base for V and 5 bases for J; bases not matched to a gene: 8. The CDR3: CASSQATDREDQPQHF. In DNA, the CDR3 is TGTGCCAGCAGCCAAGCCACCGACAGGGAAGATCAGCCCCAGCATTTT.

This clone is a singleton in its sample. The CDR3 region is CASKRLFVSEAFF. CDR3 sequence (DNA): TGTGCCAGTAAGAGATTGTTCGTCTCTGAAGCTTTCTTT. The chain combines TRBV28 with TRBJ1-1; D gene uncertain. CDR3 length: 13 residues. Per germline, CDR1 MDHEN and CDR2 SYDVKM. V lost 9 bases and J lost 6, with 17 bases in between.

The V and J genes are TRBV5-4 and TRBJ2-2; D ambiguous. The CDR3 runs to 16 residues. CDR1 is SGHNT, CDR2 YYREEE, per germline (reference sequence). V lost 0 bases and J 4 bases, leaving 13 bases between the germline ends. CDR3 loop: CASSLGRRRSTGELFF. The CDR3 region has the DNA TGTGCCAGCAGCTTGGGGCGGCGGCGATCCACCGGGGAGCTGTTTTTT.

The rearrangement joins TRBV5-1 to TRBJ1-5; D remains unclear. The CDR3 is 13 residues long. The V and J ends lost 4 bases and 7 bases respectively, with 12 bases between them. From germline, CDR1 is SGHRS and CDR2 YFSETQ. CDR3 residues: CASSTSPGQPQHF. The CDR3 DNA sequence: TGCGCCAGCAGCACTTCCCCCGGGCAGCCCCAGCATTTT.

The J gene is TRBJ2-7, the V gene TRBV5-8; TRBD2 aligns across 9 bases. The V and J ends lost 0 bases and 4 bases, in that order; junction bases with no gene match: 5. Germline assignment: CDR1 SGHTS and CDR2 YDEGEE. CDR3 length: 15 residues. CDR3 sequence (DNA): TGTGCCAGCAGCTTGGGGGTAGCGGGAGCATACGAGCAGTACTTC. It specifies CASSLGVAGAYEQYF.

The chain links TRBV7-3 to TRBJ2-1, with 13 nucleotides matching TRBD2. The CDR3 contains 15 residues. V lost 5 bases, J lost 8 bases, and 6 bases stayed unmatched. Germline CDR1 is SGHTA and CDR2 is FQGTGA. CDR3 sequence reads: CASSPSLAGGYEQFF. The CDR3 coding sequence is TGTGCCAGCAGCCCCTCACTAGCGGGAGGGTATGAGCAGTTCTTC.

J is TRBJ1-5 and V is TRBV12-3 or TRBV12-4, with a possible D match to TRBD1 (5 bases). CDR3 length equals 13 residues. Trimming left V 6 bases short and J 10 bases short, with 16 bases between. DNA of the CDR3: TGTGCCAGCAGCGGGACTTTCCAGCATCCCCAGCATTTT. It yields the protein CASSGTFQHPQHF.

CDR3 amino acids: CASSLAGSGETQYF. The CDR3 region has the DNA TGTGCCAGCAGCTTGGCAGGGTCAGGAGAGACCCAGTACTTC. J is TRBJ2-5 and V is TRBV7-8; D may be TRBD1 (5 bases). V dropped 3 bases and J dropped 4 bases, with 12 bases sitting between them. This CDR3 is built from 14 residues. The germline V gene has CDR1 SGHVS and CDR2 FQNEAQ.

The rearrangement links TRBV9 to TRBJ1-4; D not certain. Trimming removed 1 base from V and 3 bases from J, with 10 bases in between. Germline V gene sequence: CDR1 SGDLS, CDR2 YYNGEE. The CDR3 loop spans 15 amino acids. CDR3 region: CASSVNAGANEKLFF. In DNA, the CDR3 is TGTGCCAGCAGCGTAAATGCCGGGGCTAATGAAAAACTGTTTTTT.

The chain couples TRBV12-3 or TRBV12-4 to TRBJ1-1, with TRBD1 as a possible D gene (5 bases). V was cut by 8 bases and J by 1 base, with 11 bases left in between. The CDR3 covers 13 residues. CDR3 bases: TGTGCCAGCCTCCCAAGGGGGAACACTGAAGCTTTCTTT. This translates into CASLPRGNTEAFF.

The rearrangement uses TRBV9 and TRBJ1-1; D is unclear. The CDR3 has 15 residues. Germline lookup yields CDR1 SGDLS and CDR2 YYNGEE. V lost 4 bases and J lost 0, with 13 bases in between. CDR3 nucleotides: TGTGCCAGCAGCCCCTACGATCCTGTGAACACTGAAGCTTTCTTT. This encodes CASSPYDPVNTEAFF.

On this clone: Other DNA sequences from this sample encode an identical CDR3 as well. The chain is built from TRBV5-6 and TRBJ2-5; D perhaps matches TRBD2 (5 bases). Trimming removed 0 bases from V and 4 bases from J, with 7 bases in between. There are 13 residues in the CDR3. Germline-derived CDR1 and CDR2 are SGHDT and YYEEEE. This CDR3 reads CASSLAGVETQYF. DNA of the CDR3: TGTGCCAGCAGCTTGGCCGGGGTAGAGACCCAGTACTTC.